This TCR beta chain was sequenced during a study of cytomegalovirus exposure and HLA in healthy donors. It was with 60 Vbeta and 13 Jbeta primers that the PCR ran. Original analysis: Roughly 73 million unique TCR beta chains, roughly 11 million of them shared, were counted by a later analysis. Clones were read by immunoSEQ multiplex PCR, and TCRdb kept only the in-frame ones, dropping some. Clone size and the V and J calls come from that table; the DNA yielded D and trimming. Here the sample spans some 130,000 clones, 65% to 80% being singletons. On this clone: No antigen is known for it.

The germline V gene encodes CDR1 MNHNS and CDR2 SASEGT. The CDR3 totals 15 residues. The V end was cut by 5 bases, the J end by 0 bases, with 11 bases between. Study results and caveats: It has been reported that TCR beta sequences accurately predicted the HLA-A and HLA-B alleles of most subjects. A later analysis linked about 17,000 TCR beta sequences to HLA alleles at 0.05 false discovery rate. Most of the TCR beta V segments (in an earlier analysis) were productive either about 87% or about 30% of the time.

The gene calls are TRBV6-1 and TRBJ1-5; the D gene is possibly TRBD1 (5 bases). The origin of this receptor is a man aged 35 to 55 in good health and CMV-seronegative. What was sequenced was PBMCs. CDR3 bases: TGTGCCAGCAGTCGCAATCAGGGTAGCAATCAGCCCCAGCATTTT. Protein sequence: CASSRNQGSNQPQHF.